Following are 7 T cell receptor beta chains from one sample sequenced in a study of OX40 agonist ivuxolimab in advanced cancers. The table came from immunoSEQ multiplex PCR; TCRdb's copy has only in-frame clones and leaves some out. The table lists tens of thousands of clones, approximately 84% of them singletons. The sequenced sample was CD4+ or CD8+ T cells sorted from blood, obtained in a trial of the OX40 agonist ivuxolimab. The receptors come from an adult with an advanced solid tumor such as melanoma, head and neck, liver or kidney cancer.

V usage is TRBV2 and J usage is TRBJ2-6; D could derive from TRBD1 or TRBD2 (5 bases each). Germline V gene lookup returns CDR1 SNHLY and CDR2 FYNNEI. The CDR3 is 17 residues long. Trimming removed 1 base from V and 0 bases from J, with 10 bases in between. The CDR3 bases are TGTGCCAGCAGTGAAGGAGGGGCGAGCTCTGGGGCCAACGTCCTGACTTTC. Translated, it gives CASSEGGASSGANVLTF.

This clone was observed a few times. The V gene is TRBV21-1, the J gene TRBJ2-7; the tabulated D call, TRBD1, remains unverified against the DNA. TRBV21-1 is classified as a pseudogene. The length of the CDR3 is 15 residues. This chain's CDR3 is CASSNPGQGPYEQYF. CDR3 sequence (DNA): TGTGCCAGCAGCAATCCGGGACAGGGTCCCTACGAGCAGTACTTC.

The chain is built from TRBV4-1 and TRBJ2-7; TRBD2 matches 11 bases. V shed 1 base, J shed 4 bases, and the junction held 6 bases outside the gene matches. Germline lookup yields CDR1 MGHRA and CDR2 YSYEKL. CDR3 length equals 16 residues. The CDR3 region is CASSQGVGTSGYEQYF. CDR3 DNA sequence: TGCGCCAGCAGCCAAGGGGTTGGGACTAGCGGATACGAGCAGTACTTC.

The chain has TRBV28 and TRBJ2-3; possibly TRBD2 for D (5 bases). The V and J ends lost 7 bases and 3 bases respectively, with 17 bases between them. CDR3 length: 15 amino acids. Germline CDR1 MDHEN, CDR2 SYDVKM. For the CDR3, the DNA is TGTGCCAGCATCGGTGGGAGTCTATGGACAGATACGCAGTATTTT. Translation gives CASIGGSLWTDTQYF.

This chain links TRBV11-2 with TRBJ2-1, with 8 bases lining up with TRBD2. This CDR3 region has 16 residues. CDR1 and CDR2 (germline): SGHAT, FQNNGV. With 5 bases clipped from V and 4 bases from J, the junction kept 10 bases outside the gene matches. CDR3 coding DNA: TGTGCCAGCAGCAAACTGGGAGGACTAGCTTACAATGAGCAGTTCTTC. It translates to CASSKLGGLAYNEQFF.

The chain couples TRBV7-9 to TRBJ2-2; 10 nucleotides agree with TRBD1. V dropped 0 bases and J dropped 0; count of bases not matched to a gene: 1. This CDR3 is 17 amino acids long. The germline V gene encodes CDR1 SEHNR and CDR2 FQNEAQ (reference sequence). DNA of the CDR3: TGTGCCAGCAGCTTAGCGACAGGGGGCGCGAACACCGGGGAGCTGTTTTTT. Its translation: CASSLATGGANTGELFF.

CDR3 sequence: CASINRGRLSYEQYF. Written as DNA, the CDR3 is TGCGCCAGCATCAACAGGGGGCGACTTTCCTACGAGCAGTACTTC. The chain couples TRBV10-1 to TRBJ2-7; TRBD1 aligns across 9 bases. Germline trimming cut 7 bases from V and 1 base from J; bases unmatched to any gene: 8. The CDR3 loop spans 15 amino acids. Germline CDR1 is WNHNN and CDR2 is SYGVQD (reference sequence).